Included here is one TCR beta chain sequence, with context. TCRdb's copy holds only in-frame clones and misses some; the assay was immunoSEQ multiplex PCR. The data contain almost 7,500 clones, about 86% of them singletons. The sample is drawn from a study of T cells after somatic rescue of genetic block. The CDR3 is made up of 11 amino acids. Germline CDR1 reads SGHDN; CDR2 reads FVKESK. Trimming cost V 2 bases and J 9 bases, with 2 bases left between them. The sample was peripheral blood mononuclear cells (PBMCs). The chain carries TRBV14 and TRBJ1-6; D call uncertain. The TCR sequence derives from a boy aged 10-17 years. The CDR3 nucleotides read TGTGCCAGCAGCCAATCTTCACCCCTCCACTTT. Translated, it gives CASSQSSPLHF.